This T cell receptor (beta chain) is from a study of T-cell reconstitution after alpha-beta-depleted transplantation in children. The authors prepared the TCRbeta library with unique molecular identifiers. TCRdb re-analysed the PCR reads in MiXCR, keeping a single row per CDR3 protein. The repertoire has 500,000 or so distinct CDR3 sequences, 30% to 35% of them found once; the top ten carry 2% to 3%. Only a few counts were recorded for this clonotype. Sequencing used PBMCs from the stem cell graft donor, obtained from the stem cell graft. The sequence derives from a human donor who donated a stem cell graft to a child with aplastic anemia.

This CDR3 reads CASSTSQGRGETQYF. The CDR3 DNA is TGTGCCAGCAGCACGTCCCAGGGACGGGGAGAGACCCAGTACTTC. The chain couples TRBV7-9 to TRBJ2-5; D might be TRBD1 or TRBD2, each matching 5 bases. V was clipped by 5 bases and J by 4 bases, with 17 bases between them. Germline lookup yields CDR1 SEHNR and CDR2 FQNEAQ (reference sequence). The CDR3 is 15 residues long.